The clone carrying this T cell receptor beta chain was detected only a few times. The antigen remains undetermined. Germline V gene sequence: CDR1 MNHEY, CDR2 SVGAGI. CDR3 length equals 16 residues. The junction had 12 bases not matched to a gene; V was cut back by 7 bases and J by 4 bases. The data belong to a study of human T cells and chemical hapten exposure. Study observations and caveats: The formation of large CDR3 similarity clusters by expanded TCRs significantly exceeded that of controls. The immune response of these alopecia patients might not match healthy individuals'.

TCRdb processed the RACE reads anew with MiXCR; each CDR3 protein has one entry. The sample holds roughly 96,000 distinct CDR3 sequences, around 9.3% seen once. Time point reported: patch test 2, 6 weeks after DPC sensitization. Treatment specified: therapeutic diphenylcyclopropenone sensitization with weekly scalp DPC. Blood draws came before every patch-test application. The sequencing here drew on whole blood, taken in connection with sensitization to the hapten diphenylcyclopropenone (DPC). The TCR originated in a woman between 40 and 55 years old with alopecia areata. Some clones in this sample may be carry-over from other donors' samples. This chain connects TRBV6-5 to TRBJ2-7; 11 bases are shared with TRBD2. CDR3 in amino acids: CASTTTTASGRYEQYF. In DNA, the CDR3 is TGTGCCAGCACCACAACTACGGCTAGCGGGAGGTACGAGCAGTACTTC.